This T cell receptor beta chain stems from a study of beta chain features in type 1 diabetes. About the research overall: Sorted cells numbering 95 million to 110 million were examined across all samples. Notes on the study in general: Relative to healthy donors, patients appeared to have naive, central memory and Treg TCRB repertoires that were more similar. VDJ junctions from patients with type 1 diabetes contained fewer insertions and more deletions. TCRB CDR3s were moderately but significantly shorter in Type 1 diabetes patients in all four CD4+ subsets.

Expressed TCRB transcripts were sequenced, since all the RNA that had been isolated was reverse transcribed. Sequencing was performed with immunoSEQ multiplex PCR; in TCRdb, only in-frame clones are kept and a portion is missing. The sample lists 240,000 or so clones, around 26% seen once, with under 5% in the top ten. Trimming removed 0 bases from V and 15 bases from J, with 12 bases in between. The CDR3 length is 12 residues. Germline V gene sequence: CDR1 MGHRA, CDR2 YSYEKL. On this clone: Antigen specificity is unknown.

The chain is built from TRBV4-1 and TRBJ2-1; the D gene is possibly TRBD1 (6 bases). This receptor was taken from a man aged 25-45 years in good health. Sequenced input: central memory CD4+ T cells from blood. Written as DNA, the CDR3 is TGCGCCAGCAGCCAAGAAAGGCAGGGGCTGTTCTTC. It translates to CASSQERQGLFF.